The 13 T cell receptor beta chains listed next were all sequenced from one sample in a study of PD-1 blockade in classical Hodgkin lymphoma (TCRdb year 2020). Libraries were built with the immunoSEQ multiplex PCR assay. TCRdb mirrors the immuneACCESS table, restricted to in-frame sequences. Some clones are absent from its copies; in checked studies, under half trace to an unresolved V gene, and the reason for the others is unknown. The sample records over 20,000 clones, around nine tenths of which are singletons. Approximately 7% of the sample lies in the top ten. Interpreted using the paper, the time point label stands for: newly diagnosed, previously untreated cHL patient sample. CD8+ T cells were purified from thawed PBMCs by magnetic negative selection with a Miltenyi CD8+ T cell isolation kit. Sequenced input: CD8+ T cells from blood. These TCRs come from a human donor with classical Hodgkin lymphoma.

This CDR3 is CASRRQSNQPQHF. The CDR3 DNA reads TGTGCCAGCAGGCGACAGAGCAATCAGCCCCAGCATTTT. The J gene is TRBJ1-5, the V gene TRBV6-6, with D possibly being TRBD1 (5 bases). This CDR3 contains 13 residues. V was shortened by 6 bases and J by 1 base, with 7 bases between the two germline ends. Germline CDR1 reads MNHNY; CDR2 reads SVGAGI (reference sequence).

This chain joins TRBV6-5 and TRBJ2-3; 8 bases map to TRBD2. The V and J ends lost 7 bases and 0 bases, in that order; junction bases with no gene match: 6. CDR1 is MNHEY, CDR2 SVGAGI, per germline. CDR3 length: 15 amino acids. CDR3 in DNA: TGTGCCAGCACCCCGGGGGGGCAGAGCACAGATACGCAGTATTTT. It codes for CASTPGGQSTDTQYF.

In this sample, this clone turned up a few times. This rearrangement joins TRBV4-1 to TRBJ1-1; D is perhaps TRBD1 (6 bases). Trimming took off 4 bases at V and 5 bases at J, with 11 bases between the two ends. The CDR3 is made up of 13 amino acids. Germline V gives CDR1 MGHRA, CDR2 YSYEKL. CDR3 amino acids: CASSPQGNTEAFF. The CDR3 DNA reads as TGCGCCAGCAGCCCCCAGGGGAATACTGAAGCTTTCTTT.

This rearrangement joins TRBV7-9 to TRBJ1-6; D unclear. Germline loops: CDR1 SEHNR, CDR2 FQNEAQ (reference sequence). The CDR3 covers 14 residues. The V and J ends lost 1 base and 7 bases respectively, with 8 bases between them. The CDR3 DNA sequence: TGTGCCAGCAGCTTAGGGCTGACAAATTCACCCCTCCACTTT. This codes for CASSLGLTNSPLHF. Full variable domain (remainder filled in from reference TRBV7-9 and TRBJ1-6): DTGVSQNPRHKITKRGQNVTFRCDPISEHNRLYWYRQTLGQGPEFLTYFQNEAQLEKSRLLSDRFSAERPKGSFSTLEIQRTEQGDSAMYLCASSLGLTNSPLHFGNGTRLTVT.

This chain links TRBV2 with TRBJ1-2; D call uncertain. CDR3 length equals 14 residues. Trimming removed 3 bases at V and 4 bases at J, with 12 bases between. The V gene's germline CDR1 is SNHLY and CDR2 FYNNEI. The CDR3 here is CASSDLRRVYGYTF. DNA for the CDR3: TGTGCCAGCAGTGATCTCCGGAGGGTCTATGGCTACACCTTC.

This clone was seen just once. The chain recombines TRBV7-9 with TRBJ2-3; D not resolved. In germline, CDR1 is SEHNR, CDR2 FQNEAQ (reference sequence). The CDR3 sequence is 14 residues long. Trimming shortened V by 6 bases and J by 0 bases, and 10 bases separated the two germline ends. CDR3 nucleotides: TGTGCCAGCAGTGACTCCACTAGCACAGATACGCAGTATTTT. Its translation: CASSDSTSTDTQYF.

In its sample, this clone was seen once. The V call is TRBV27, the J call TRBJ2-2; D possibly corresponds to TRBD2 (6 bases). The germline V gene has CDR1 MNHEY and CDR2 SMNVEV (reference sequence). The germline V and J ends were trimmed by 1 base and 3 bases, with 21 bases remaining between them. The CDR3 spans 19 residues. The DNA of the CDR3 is TGTGCCAGCAGTTTATTTTTCATAGCGGAAAACGTGTACACCGGGGAGCTGTTTTTT. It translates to CASSLFFIAENVYTGELFF.

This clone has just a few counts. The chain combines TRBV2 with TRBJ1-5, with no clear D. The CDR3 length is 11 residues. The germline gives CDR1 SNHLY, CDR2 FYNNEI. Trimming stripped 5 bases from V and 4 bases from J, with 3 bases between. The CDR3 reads CASSLNQPQHF. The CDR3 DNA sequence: TGTGCCAGCAGTTTGAATCAGCCCCAGCATTTT.

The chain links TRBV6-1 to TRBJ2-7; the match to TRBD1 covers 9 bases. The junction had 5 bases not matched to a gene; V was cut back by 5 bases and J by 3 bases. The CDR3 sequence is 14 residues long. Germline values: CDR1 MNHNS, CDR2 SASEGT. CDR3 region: CASSTGGQGYEQYF. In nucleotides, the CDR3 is TGTGCCAGCAGTACCGGGGGACAGGGCTACGAGCAGTACTTC.

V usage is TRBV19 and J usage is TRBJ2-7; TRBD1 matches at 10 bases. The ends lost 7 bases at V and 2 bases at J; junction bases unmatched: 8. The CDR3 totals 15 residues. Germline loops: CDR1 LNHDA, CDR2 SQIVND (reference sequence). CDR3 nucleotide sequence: TGTGCCAGTAACGACGCCGGGACAGGGGCCTACGAGCAGTACTTC. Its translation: CASNDAGTGAYEQYF.

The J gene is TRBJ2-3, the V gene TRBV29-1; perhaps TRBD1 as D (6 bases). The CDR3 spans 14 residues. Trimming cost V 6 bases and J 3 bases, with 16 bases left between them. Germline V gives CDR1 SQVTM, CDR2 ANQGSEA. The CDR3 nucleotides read TGCAGCGTGAAAGGTACAGGGTCAACAGATACGCAGTATTTT. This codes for CSVKGTGSTDTQYF.

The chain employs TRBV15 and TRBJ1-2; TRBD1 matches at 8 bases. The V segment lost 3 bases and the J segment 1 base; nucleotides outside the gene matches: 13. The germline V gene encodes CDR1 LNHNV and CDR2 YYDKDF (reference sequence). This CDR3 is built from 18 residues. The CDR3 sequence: CATSSALLGDRFNYGYTF. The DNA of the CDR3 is TGTGCCACCAGCAGCGCCCTCCTGGGGGACAGGTTTAACTATGGCTACACCTTC.

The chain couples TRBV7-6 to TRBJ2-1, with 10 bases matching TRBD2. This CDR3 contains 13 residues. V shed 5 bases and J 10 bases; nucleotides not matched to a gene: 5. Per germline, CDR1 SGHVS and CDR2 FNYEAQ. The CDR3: CASSQAGGKEQFF. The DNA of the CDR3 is TGTGCCAGCAGCCAAGCGGGAGGGAAGGAGCAGTTCTTC.